This T cell receptor beta chain was identified during a study of blood T cell repertoires in COVID-19. About the research overall: The analysed material was cDNA or gDNA that came from T cells, B-cell-depleted T cells, or PBMCs.

This table comes from immunoSEQ multiplex PCR, and its TCRdb copy is limited to in-frame clones, with some not included. The sample shows roughly 170,000 clones, roughly 84% of them seen only once. Researchers sorted participants into cohorts using their self-reported clinical history. CDR3 length equals 15 residues. The germline V gene has CDR1 SGHDT and CDR2 YYEEEE. Trimming removed 6 bases from V and 5 bases from J; junction bases left unmatched: 12. This chain joins TRBV5-6 and TRBJ2-7, with TRBD1 matching 9 bases. This receptor was taken from a man aged 55 to 70 who had recovered from COVID-19. Sequenced material: PBMCs or T cells enriched from blood (not recorded which). The CDR3 spells CASTLTGTGYDEQYF. CDR3 sequence (DNA): TGTGCCAGCACCCTAACCGGGACAGGGTACGACGAGCAGTACTTC.